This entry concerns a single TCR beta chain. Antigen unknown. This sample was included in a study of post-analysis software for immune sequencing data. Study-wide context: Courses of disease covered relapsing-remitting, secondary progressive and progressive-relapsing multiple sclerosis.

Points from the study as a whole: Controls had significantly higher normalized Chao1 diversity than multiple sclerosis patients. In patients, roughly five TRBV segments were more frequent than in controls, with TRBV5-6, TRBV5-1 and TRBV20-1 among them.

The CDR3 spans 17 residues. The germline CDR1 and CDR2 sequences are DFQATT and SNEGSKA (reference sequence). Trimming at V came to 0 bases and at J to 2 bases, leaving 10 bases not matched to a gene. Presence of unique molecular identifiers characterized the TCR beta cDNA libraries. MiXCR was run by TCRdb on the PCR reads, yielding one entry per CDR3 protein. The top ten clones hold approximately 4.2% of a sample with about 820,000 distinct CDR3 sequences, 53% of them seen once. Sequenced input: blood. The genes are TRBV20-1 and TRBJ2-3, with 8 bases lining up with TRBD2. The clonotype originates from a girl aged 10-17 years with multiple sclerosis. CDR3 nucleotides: TGCAGTGCTAGAGATCCGTGGGCGGGGGGTTTCACAGATACGCAGTATTTT. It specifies CSARDPWAGGFTDTQYF.